This TCR beta chain was profiled in a study of T-cell reconstitution after alpha-beta-depleted transplantation in children. This clonotype occurred many times. V shed 3 bases and J 2 bases; nucleotides not matched to a gene: 15. The CDR3 is made up of 18 amino acids. Unique molecular identifiers were used to barcode this TCRbeta library. Using its own MiXCR run on the PCR reads, TCRdb lists one record per CDR3 protein. The sample lists some 490,000 distinct CDR3 sequences, approximately 12% occurring once. The chain joins TRBV12-3 or TRBV12-4 to TRBJ1-2; 7 bases line up with TRBD1. This receptor was identified in a human donor who donated a stem cell graft to a child with combined immunodeficiency. Material: PBMCs from the stem cell graft donor, obtained from the stem cell graft. The CDR3 sequence: CASSFSPGQRIRNYGYTF. The CDR3, as DNA: TGTGCCAGCAGTTTTTCACCGGGACAGAGAATTAGAAACTATGGCTACACCTTC.